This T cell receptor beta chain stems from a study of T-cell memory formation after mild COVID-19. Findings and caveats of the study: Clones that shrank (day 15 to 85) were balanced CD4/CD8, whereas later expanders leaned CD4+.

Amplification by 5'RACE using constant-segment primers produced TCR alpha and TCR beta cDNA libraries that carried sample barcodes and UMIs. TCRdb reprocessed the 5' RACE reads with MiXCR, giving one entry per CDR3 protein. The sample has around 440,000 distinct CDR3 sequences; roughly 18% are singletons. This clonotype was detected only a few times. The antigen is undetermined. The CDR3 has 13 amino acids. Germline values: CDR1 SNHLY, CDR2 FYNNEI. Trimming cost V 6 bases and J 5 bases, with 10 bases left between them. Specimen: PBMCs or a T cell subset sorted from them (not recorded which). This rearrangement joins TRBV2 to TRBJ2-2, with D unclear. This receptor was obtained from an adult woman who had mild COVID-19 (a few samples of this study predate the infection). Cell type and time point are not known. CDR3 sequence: CASRPDWTGELFF. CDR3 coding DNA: TGTGCCAGCAGACCCGACTGGACCGGGGAGCTGTTTTTT.